A selection of T cell receptor beta chains follows, all from one sample in a study of blood T cell repertoires in COVID-19. TCRdb keeps only in-frame clones here, not all; method: immunoSEQ multiplex PCR. The sample contains approximately 290,000 clones, over 75% of which appear only once. Source material: PBMCs or T cells enriched from blood (not recorded which). The receptors stem from a woman in her 30s who had recovered from COVID-19. The CDR3 runs from the conserved cysteine through the conserved F or W. Each record gives: clone size, D gene, V gene, J gene, CDR3 protein, CDR3 DNA. A D gene is named only where the DNA matches it firmly. Clone size is given for some rows only: seen once, a few or many times, or a class if the clone is expanded.

.	.	TRBV6-5	TRBJ1-3	CASSRGGEGNTIYF	TGTGCCAGCAGTCGGGGGGGCGAGGGGAACACCATATATTTT
.	TRBD1	TRBV27	TRBJ2-7	CASSSGTVGPSYEQYF	TGTGCCAGCAGTTCCGGGACAGTCGGGCCCTCCTACGAGCAGTACTTC
.	TRBD1	TRBV5-6	TRBJ1-1	CASSLGQGAEAFF	TGTGCCAGCAGCTTGGGACAGGGGGCTGAAGCTTTCTTT
few	.	TRBV7-6	TRBJ1-6	CASSRAGGGGDSPLHF	TGTGCCAGCAGCCGTGCGGGTGGGGGGGGAGATTCACCCCTCCACTTT
.	TRBD2	TRBV24-1	TRBJ2-2	CASTPRGGTGELFF	TGTGCCTCAACTCCACGGGGGGGCACCGGGGAGCTGTTTTTT
.	TRBD1	TRBV7-2	TRBJ1-2	CASRSTDRGGYTF	TGTGCCAGCAGGTCGACGGACAGGGGTGGCTACACCTTC
.	TRBD2	TRBV19	TRBJ2-7	CASSISGGTSYEQYF	TGTGCCAGTAGTATCTCGGGGGGGACCTCCTACGAGCAGTACTTC
.	.	TRBV7-9	TRBJ2-1	CASSPPGTGATQFF	TGTGCCAGCAGCCCACCGGGGACTGGGGCGACCCAGTTCTTC
.	TRBD1	TRBV3-1/TRBV3-2	TRBJ2-3	CASSPWSGGSDTQYF	TGTGCCAGCAGCCCGTGGTCAGGGGGTTCGGATACGCAGTATTTT
.	.	TRBV27	TRBJ1-5	CASSSSLDPQPQHF	TGTGCCAGCAGTTCATCTCTAGACCCTCAGCCCCAGCATTTT
.	TRBD1	TRBV7-2	TRBJ1-6	CASSLGTGRYNSPLHF	TGTGCCAGCAGCTTAGGGACAGGGCGCTATAATTCACCCCTCCACTTT
.	.	TRBV5-1	TRBJ2-5	CASSLDSRETQYF	TGCGCCAGCAGCTTGGACAGCCGAGAGACCCAGTACTTC
.	TRBD2	TRBV6-5	TRBJ2-1	CASSYSSGSLLGEQFF	TGTGCCAGCAGTTATTCAAGCGGGAGCCTTCTCGGTGAGCAGTTCTTC
.	.	TRBV7-3	TRBJ2-3	CASSLTPRGGTDTQYF	TGTGCCAGCAGCTTAACCCCCCGCGGAGGCACAGATACGCAGTATTTT
.	.	TRBV7-8	TRBJ2-7	CASSPGTAISYEQYF	TGTGCCAGCAGCCCCGGGACTGCCATCTCCTACGAGCAGTACTTC
.	.	TRBV2	TRBJ1-5	CASSAPDRGKGPQHF	TGTGCCAGCAGTGCACCCGATCGGGGGAAAGGGCCCCAGCATTTT
.	.	TRBV7-6	TRBJ1-1	CASRYTSGEAFF	TGTGCCAGCAGGTATACGTCGGGTGAAGCTTTCTTT
.	TRBD1	TRBV19	TRBJ1-1	CASTSPGTGAFF	TGTGCCAGTACCTCCCCCGGGACAGGAGCTTTCTTT
.	TRBD1	TRBV6-5	TRBJ1-2	CASSYPQGGYGYTF	TGTGCCAGCAGTTACCCACAGGGGGGGTATGGCTACACCTTC
.	TRBD2	TRBV5-1	TRBJ2-7	CASSLGRGASYEQYF	TGCGCCAGCAGCTTGGGGCGGGGGGCCTCCTACGAGCAGTACTTC
.	TRBD1	TRBV18	TRBJ2-1	CASSLSGTGVNEQFF	TGTGCCAGCTCACTGTCCGGGACAGGGGTAAATGAGCAGTTCTTC
.	TRBD2	TRBV19	TRBJ2-4	CASSTQSSGRNIQYF	TGTGCCAGTAGTACCCAGTCTAGCGGGAGGAACATTCAGTACTTC
.	.	TRBV5-1	TRBJ1-4	CASSSHPREPSLFF	TGCGCCAGCAGCTCCCACCCGAGGGAGCCCAGCCTGTTTTTT
.	TRBD1	TRBV5-8	TRBJ1-1	CASSFQYGTGSWTEAFF	TGTGCCAGCAGCTTCCAATACGGGACAGGGTCGTGGACTGAAGCTTTCTTT
.	.	TRBV20-1	TRBJ1-2	CSGTGNYGYTF	TGCAGCGGAACAGGGAACTATGGCTACACCTTC
.	.	TRBV7-9	TRBJ1-5	CASNSGYSNQPQHF	TGTGCCAGCAACTCAGGTTATAGCAATCAGCCCCAGCATTTT
.	TRBD2	TRBV6-5	TRBJ2-7	CASSSNGGAYEQYF	TGTGCCAGCAGTAGCAACGGGGGGGCCTACGAGCAGTACTTC
.	TRBD1	TRBV30	TRBJ1-1	CAWSNRGGNTEAFF	TGTGCCTGGAGTAACAGGGGTGGGAACACTGAAGCTTTCTTT
.	TRBD1	TRBV3-1/TRBV3-2	TRBJ1-5	CASSQQGVGNQPQHF	TGTGCCAGCAGCCAACAGGGGGTAGGCAATCAGCCCCAGCATTTT
.	TRBD2	TRBV15	TRBJ2-7	CATSSLGGNEQYF	TGTGCCACCAGCAGCCTGGGGGGGAACGAGCAGTACTTC
.	.	TRBV5-1	TRBJ1-6	CASSQSPTGASSPLHF	TGCGCCAGCAGCCAATCCCCCACAGGCGCAAGCTCACCCCTCCACTTT
.	TRBD2	TRBV19	TRBJ2-2	CASSTPQGLAWTGELFF	TGTGCCAGTAGCACCCCTCAGGGACTAGCTTGGACCGGGGAGCTGTTTTTT
.	.	TRBV19	TRBJ1-6	CASSINQGTSVWSPLHF	TGTGCCAGTAGTATAAATCAGGGAACCTCGGTTTGGTCACCCCTCCACTTT
.	TRBD1	TRBV5-1	TRBJ1-2	CASSPGAGGGGYTF	TGCGCCAGCAGCCCTGGGGCAGGGGGCGGCGGCTACACCTTC
.	TRBD1	TRBV30	TRBJ1-6	CAWDRVESPLHF	TGTGCCTGGGACAGGGTGGAATCACCCCTCCACTTT
.	TRBD1	TRBV9	TRBJ2-1	CASSVEGTEYNEQFF	TGTGCCAGCAGCGTAGAGGGGACAGAATACAATGAGCAGTTCTTC
.	TRBD1	TRBV9	TRBJ2-3	CASSVGTGFRTDTQYF	TGTGCCAGCAGCGTAGGGACAGGCTTCCGCACAGATACGCAGTATTTT
many	.	TRBV28	TRBJ2-7	CASSLWSRTDHMPYEQYF	TGTGCCAGCAGTTTATGGTCCCGGACAGATCATATGCCCTACGAGCAGTACTTC
.	TRBD2	TRBV7-9	TRBJ2-2	CASRHGLAGEANTGELFF	TGTGCCAGCAGACACGGACTAGCGGGAGAGGCGAACACCGGGGAGCTGTTTTTT
.	TRBD2	TRBV6-6	TRBJ2-1	CASRTSGIDEQFF	TGTGCCAGCAGGACTAGCGGGATTGATGAGCAGTTCTTC
few	.	TRBV20-1	TRBJ1-5	CSASPGQTGNQPQHF	TGCAGTGCTAGTCCGGGACAAACCGGCAATCAGCCCCAGCATTTT
.	.	TRBV28	TRBJ1-3	CASTLAGAAGNTIYF	TGTGCCAGCACCCTGGCGGGGGCAGCTGGAAACACCATATATTTT
.	TRBD1	TRBV10-1	TRBJ1-1	CASQGQGAAEAFF	TGCGCCAGCCAGGGACAGGGGGCCGCTGAAGCTTTCTTT
.	.	TRBV19	TRBJ1-3	CASSTPIRSSGNTIYF	TGTGCCAGTAGTACCCCGATCCGGAGCTCTGGAAACACCATATATTTT
.	.	TRBV28	TRBJ2-7	CASSLSQGPYEQYF	TGTGCCAGCAGTTTAAGCCAGGGTCCCTACGAGCAGTACTTC
.	.	TRBV19	TRBJ1-4	CASSNPGVEDEKLFF	TGTGCCAGTAGTAACCCGGGGGTTGAGGATGAAAAACTGTTTTTT
.	TRBD2	TRBV5-6	TRBJ2-1	CASSLLGLAGYNEQFF	TGTGCCAGCAGCTTGCTCGGGCTAGCGGGTTACAATGAGCAGTTCTTC
once	.	TRBV7-9	TRBJ1-4	CASSLNVDRSNEKLFF	TGTGCCAGCAGCCTCAACGTAGACAGGAGTAATGAAAAACTGTTTTTT
few	.	TRBV7-2	TRBJ2-5	CASSLLTEETQYF	TGTGCCAGCAGCTTGCTGACAGAAGAGACCCAGTACTTC
.	TRBD1	TRBV15	TRBJ1-5	CATRDPGQGGNQPQHF	TGTGCCACCAGGGATCCGGGACAGGGGGGCAATCAGCCCCAGCATTTT
once	.	TRBV24-1	TRBJ2-3	CATGGRGTDTQYF	TGTGCCACCGGCGGCAGGGGCACAGATACGCAGTATTTT
.	TRBD1	TRBV5-8	TRBJ1-2	CACRRDRVFYGYTF	TGTGCCTGCCGACGGGACAGGGTATTTTATGGCTACACCTTC
.	TRBD2	TRBV11-2	TRBJ2-7	CASSSSGLADNYEQYF	TGTGCCAGCAGCTCCTCGGGACTAGCGGATAACTACGAGCAGTACTTC